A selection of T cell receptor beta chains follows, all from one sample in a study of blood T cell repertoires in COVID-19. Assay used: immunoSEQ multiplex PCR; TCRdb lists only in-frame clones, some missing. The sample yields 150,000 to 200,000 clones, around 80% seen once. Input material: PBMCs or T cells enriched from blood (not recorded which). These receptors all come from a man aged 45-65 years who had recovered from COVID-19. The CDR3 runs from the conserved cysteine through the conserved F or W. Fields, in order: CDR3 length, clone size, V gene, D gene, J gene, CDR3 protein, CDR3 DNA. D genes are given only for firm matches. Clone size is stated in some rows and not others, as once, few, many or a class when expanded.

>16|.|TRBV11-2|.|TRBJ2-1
CASSLDPDTAYNEQFF
TGTGCCAGCAGCTTAGACCCTGACACCGCCTACAATGAGCAGTTCTTC
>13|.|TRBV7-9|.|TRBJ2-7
CASSLAETGLLYF
TGTGCCAGCAGCTTAGCGGAAACGGGACTCCTGTACTTC
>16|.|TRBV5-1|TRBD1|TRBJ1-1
CASRGQGGPLNTEAFF
TGCGCCAGCCGGGGACAGGGGGGCCCTTTGAACACTGAAGCTTTCTTT
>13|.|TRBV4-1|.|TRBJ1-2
CASSQDTGGGYTF
TGCGCCAGCAGCCAAGATACGGGGGGGGGCTACACCTTC
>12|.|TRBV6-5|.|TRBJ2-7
CASRDNPYEQYF
TGTGCCAGCAGGGACAACCCCTACGAGCAGTACTTC
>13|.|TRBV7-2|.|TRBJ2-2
CASSPRRTGELFF
TGTGCCAGCAGCCCAAGGAGAACCGGGGAGCTGTTTTTT
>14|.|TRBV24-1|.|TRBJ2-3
CATSDLQSPDTQYF
TGTGCCACCAGTGATTTGCAGTCCCCAGATACGCAGTATTTT
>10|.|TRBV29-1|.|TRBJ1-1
CSVEDLEAFF
TGCAGCGTTGAAGATCTTGAAGCTTTCTTT
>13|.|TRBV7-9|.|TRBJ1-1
CASSPQVDTEAFF
TGTGCCAGCAGCCCACAGGTGGACACTGAAGCTTTCTTT
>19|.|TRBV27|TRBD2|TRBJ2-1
CASSLYPPGDGGGGDEQFF
TGTGCCAGCAGTTTATACCCCCCTGGGGATGGCGGGGGGGGTGATGAGCAGTTCTTC
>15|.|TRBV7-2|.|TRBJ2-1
CASSLLGASYNEQFF
TGTGCCAGCAGCCTACTCGGTGCCTCCTACAATGAGCAGTTCTTC
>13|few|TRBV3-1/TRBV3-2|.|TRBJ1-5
CASSQVQGQPQHF
TGTGCCAGCAGCCAAGTCCAGGGCCAGCCCCAGCATTTT
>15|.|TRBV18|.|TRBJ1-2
CASSPRTVRGYGYTF
TGTGCCAGCTCACCAAGGACAGTTCGGGGCTATGGCTACACCTTC
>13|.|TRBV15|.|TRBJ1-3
CATSTSSGNTIYF
TGTGCCACCAGCACCAGCTCTGGAAACACCATATATTTT
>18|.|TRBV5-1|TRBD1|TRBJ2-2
CASSFSWGQGGSVGELFF
TGCGCCAGCAGCTTTTCCTGGGGACAGGGAGGATCGGTCGGGGAGCTGTTTTTT
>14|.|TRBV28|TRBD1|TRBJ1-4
CASSIQGINEKLFF
TGTGCCAGCAGTATACAGGGGATTAACGAAAAACTGTTTTTT
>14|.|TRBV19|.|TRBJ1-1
CASSATGWSPRAFF
TGTGCCAGTAGCGCCACAGGGTGGTCTCCTCGGGCTTTCTTT
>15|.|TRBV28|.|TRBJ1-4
CASSLSLGHNEKLFF
TGTGCCAGCAGTTTATCCCTGGGCCACAATGAAAAACTGTTTTTT
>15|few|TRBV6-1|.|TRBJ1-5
CASSETARGSQPQHF
TGTGCCAGCAGTGAAACTGCCAGGGGCAGCCAGCCCCAGCATTTT
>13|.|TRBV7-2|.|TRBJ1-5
CASSLQKNQPQHF
TGTGCCAGCAGCCTACAGAAGAATCAGCCCCAGCATTTT
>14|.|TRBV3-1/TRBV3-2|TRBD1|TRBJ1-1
CASSTRGTNTEAFF
TGTGCCAGCAGCACCAGGGGGACGAACACTGAAGCTTTCTTT
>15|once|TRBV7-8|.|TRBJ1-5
CASTEEGLSNQPQHF
TGTGCCAGCACTGAGGAGGGGCTTAGCAATCAGCCCCAGCATTTT
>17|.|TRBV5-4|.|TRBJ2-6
CASSLEGGLSGANVLTF
TGTGCCAGCAGCTTGGAGGGAGGTCTCTCAGGGGCCAACGTCCTGACTTTC
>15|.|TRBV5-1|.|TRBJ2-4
CASSSGLGAVDIQYF
TGCGCCAGCAGCTCCGGTTTAGGGGCAGTGGACATTCAGTACTTC
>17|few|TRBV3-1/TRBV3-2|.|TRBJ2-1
CASSRNQPGAQYNEQFF
TGTGCCAGCAGCCGTAATCAGCCAGGGGCCCAATACAATGAGCAGTTCTTC
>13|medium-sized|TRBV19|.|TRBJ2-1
CASMPGDYNEQFF
TGTGCCAGTATGCCAGGTGACTACAATGAGCAGTTCTTC
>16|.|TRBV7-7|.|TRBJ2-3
CASSPGRGGLADTQYF
TGTGCCAGCAGCCCGGGGAGGGGGGGGCTCGCAGATACGCAGTATTTT
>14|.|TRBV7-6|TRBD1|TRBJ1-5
CASSLAGQGQPQHF
TGTGCCAGCAGCTTAGCGGGACAGGGACAGCCCCAGCATTTT
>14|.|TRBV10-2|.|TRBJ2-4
CATRLSLAKNIQYF
TGCGCCACCAGACTCTCGCTAGCCAAAAACATTCAGTACTTC
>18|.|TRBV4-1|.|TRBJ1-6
CASSQEKGGSSYNSPLHF
TGCGCCAGCAGCCAGGAAAAAGGAGGGAGCTCCTATAATTCACCCCTCCACTTT
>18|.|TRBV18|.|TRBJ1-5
CASSRFTPGGGSNQPQHF
TGTGCCAGCTCACGATTTACCCCGGGGGGGGGAAGCAATCAGCCCCAGCATTTT
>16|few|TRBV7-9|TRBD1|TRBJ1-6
CASSSGTGMGGSPLHF
TGTGCCAGCAGCTCCGGGACAGGGATGGGTGGTTCACCCCTCCACTTT
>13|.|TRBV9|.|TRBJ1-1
CASSVSQGTEAFF
TGTGCCAGCAGCGTATCCCAGGGAACTGAAGCTTTCTTT
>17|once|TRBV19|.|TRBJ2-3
CASSIVVQGPSADTQYF
TGTGCCAGTAGTATAGTCGTACAGGGACCCAGCGCGGATACGCAGTATTTT
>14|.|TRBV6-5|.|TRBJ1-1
CASSYSGAVAEAFF
TGTGCCAGCAGTTACTCTGGGGCGGTCGCTGAAGCTTTCTTT
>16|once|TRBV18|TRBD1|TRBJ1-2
CASSPPQGEGHYGYTF
TGTGCCAGCTCACCACCACAGGGGGAAGGCCACTATGGCTACACCTTC
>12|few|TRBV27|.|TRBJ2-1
CASSGGLNEQFF
TGTGCCAGCAGCGGGGGTTTGAATGAGCAGTTCTTC
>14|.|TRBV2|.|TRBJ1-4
CASSNRYGREKLFF
TGTGCCAGCAGTAATAGGTATGGGCGAGAAAAACTGTTTTTT